The T cell receptor beta chain described here comes from a study of blood T cell repertoires in COVID-19. Study summary: Some COVID-19 samples were acute and others convalescent; all came from the United States, Italy and Spain.

This clone turned up a few times. Clones were read by immunoSEQ multiplex PCR, and TCRdb kept only the in-frame ones, dropping some. This sample has over 50,000 clones, with roughly 90% found just once. After removal of 7 bases from V and 1 base from J, the junction contained 6 bases not matched to a gene. Germline V gene data show CDR1 as LNHDA and CDR2 as SQIVND (reference sequence). The CDR3 spans 14 residues. The sample comprised peripheral blood. The clonotype originates from a man older than 75 with acute or convalescent COVID-19. V usage is TRBV19 and J usage is TRBJ1-1; TRBD1 matches at 7 bases. This CDR3 reads CASTLDRRNTEAFF. CDR3 nucleotides: TGTGCCAGTACCTTGGACAGGAGGAACACTGAAGCTTTCTTT.